This entry features one TCR beta chain sequence. A much larger clone is a single base away; this may be a read error. Patients aged 18 to 65 with hyperthyroidism were newly diagnosed, with duration under 2 months. Blood sampling occurred at first hyperthyroidism diagnosis, ahead of any ophthalmopathy symptoms. Cells are PBMCs isolated from around 9.4 ml of fresh blood. The data originate from a study of T cells in Graves' hyperthyroidism and ophthalmopathy. The CDR3 is 15 residues long. Germline V lookup: CDR1 SEHNR, CDR2 FQNEAQ (reference sequence). RNA transcripts yielded amplified TCR beta CDR3 regions. With the HTBI primer set, the TCR CDR3 went through a first round of RT-PCR. Using its own MiXCR run on the multiplex PCR reads, TCRdb lists one record per CDR3 protein. This repertoire shows more than 250,000 distinct CDR3 sequences, approximately 16% found once; its top ten account for 30% to 35%.

The sequence was obtained from a woman between 45 and 65 years old with Graves' hyperthyroidism that later progressed to Graves' ophthalmopathy. The sample comprised blood. This chain links TRBV7-9 with TRBJ2-5; either TRBD1 or TRBD2 may supply D (5 bases each). This CDR3 reads CASSSGRPGKEAQYF. CDR3 nucleotides: TGTGCCAGCAGCTCTGGGAGACCAGGGAAAGAGGCCCAGTACTTC. Complete variable domain (other parts from reference TRBV7-9 and TRBJ2-5): DTGVSQNPRHKITKRGQNVTFRCDPISEHNRLYWYRQTLGQGPEFLTYFQNEAQLEKSRLLSDRFSAERPKGSFSTLEIQRTEQGDSAMYLCASSSGRPGKEAQYFGPGTRLLVL.